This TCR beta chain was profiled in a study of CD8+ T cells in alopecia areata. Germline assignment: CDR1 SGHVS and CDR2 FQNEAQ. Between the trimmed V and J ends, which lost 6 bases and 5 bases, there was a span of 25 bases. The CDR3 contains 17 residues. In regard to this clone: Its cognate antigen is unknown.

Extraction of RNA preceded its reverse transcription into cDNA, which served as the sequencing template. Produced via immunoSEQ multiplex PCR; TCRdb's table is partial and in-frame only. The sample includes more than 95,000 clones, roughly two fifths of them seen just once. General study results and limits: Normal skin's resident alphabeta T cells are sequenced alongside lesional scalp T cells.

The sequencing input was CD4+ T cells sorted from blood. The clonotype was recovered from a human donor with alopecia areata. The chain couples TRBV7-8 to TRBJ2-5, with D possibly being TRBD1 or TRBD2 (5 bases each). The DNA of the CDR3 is TGTGCCAGCAGTTCAAGACAATCGGGGCGGGTTTGGGAGACCCAGTACTTC. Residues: CASSSRQSGRVWETQYF.